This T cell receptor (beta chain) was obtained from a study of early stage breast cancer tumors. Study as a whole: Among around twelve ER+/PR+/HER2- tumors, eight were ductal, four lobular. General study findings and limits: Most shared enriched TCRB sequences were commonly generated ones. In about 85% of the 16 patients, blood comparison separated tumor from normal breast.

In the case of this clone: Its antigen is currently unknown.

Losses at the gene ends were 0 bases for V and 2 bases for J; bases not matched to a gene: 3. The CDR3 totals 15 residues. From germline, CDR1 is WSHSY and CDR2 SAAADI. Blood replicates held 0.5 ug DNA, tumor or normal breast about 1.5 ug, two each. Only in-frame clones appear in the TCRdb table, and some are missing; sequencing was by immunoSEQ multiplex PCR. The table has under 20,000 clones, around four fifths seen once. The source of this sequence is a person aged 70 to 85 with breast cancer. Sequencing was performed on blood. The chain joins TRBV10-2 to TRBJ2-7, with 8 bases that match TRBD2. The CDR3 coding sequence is TGCGCCAGCAGTGAGTCTTGGGGACTAGCCTACGAGCAGTACTTC. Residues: CASSESWGLAYEQYF.